These 29 T cell receptor beta chains originate from one sample sequenced in a study of shared clonotypes between healthy human individuals. TCRdb's table, derived via immunoSEQ multiplex PCR, lists solely in-frame clones and lacks some. This table has 2,100,000 or so clones, more than 90% appearing once. Sequenced input: naive CD4+ T cells sorted from blood. Regarding subset: CD45RA+ positively selected. All receptors come from a man younger than 30 in good health.

This clone showed up just once. The V gene is TRBV2, the J gene TRBJ2-5, with 8 nucleotides matching TRBD2. The V gene's germline CDR1 is SNHLY and CDR2 FYNNEI. The CDR3 is 13 amino acids. The J segment lost 7 bases and the V segment lost 3 bases, leaving 4 bases of the junction unmatched. The CDR3 protein is CASSDGTRGTQYF. CDR3 nucleotides: TGTGCCAGCAGTGATGGGACTAGGGGGACCCAGTACTTC. Combining the CDR3 with reference TRBV2 and TRBJ2-5 gives the whole variable domain EPEVTQTPSHQVTQMGQEVILRCVPISNHLYFYWYRQILGQKVEFLVSFYNNEISEKSEIFDDQFSVERPDGSNFTLKIRSTKLEDSAMYFCASSDGTRGTQYFGPGTRLLVL.

This chain connects TRBV5-1 to TRBJ2-2; TRBD1 matches at 8 bases. V dropped 0 bases and J dropped 0; count of bases not matched to a gene: 1. Germline V gives CDR1 SGHRS, CDR2 YFSETQ. This CDR3 has 16 amino acids. CDR3 in amino acids: CASSLGQGPNTGELFF. The DNA for the CDR3 is TGCGCCAGCAGCTTGGGACAGGGGCCGAACACCGGGGAGCTGTTTTTT.

The count of this clone is one. The J gene is TRBJ2-3, the V gene TRBV7-9, with 11 bases aligning to TRBD2. The V gene end was trimmed by 0 bases and the J gene end by 8 bases; junction bases not matched to a gene: 4. This CDR3 is built from 15 residues. The germline V gene has CDR1 SEHNR and CDR2 FQNEAQ (reference sequence). CDR3: CASSLAGGLAATQYF. CDR3 coding DNA: TGTGCCAGCAGCTTAGCGGGGGGACTAGCGGCTACGCAGTATTTT.

The chain has TRBV28 and TRBJ1-3; a possible D gene is TRBD1 (5 bases). This CDR3 comprises 13 residues. CDR1 and CDR2 from the germline V gene are MDHEN and SYDVKM. With 6 bases removed from V and 2 bases from J, the gap between germline ends came to 8 bases. CDR3 bases: TGTGCCAGCAGGGGACGTACTGGAAACACCATATATTTT. Translated: CASRGRTGNTIYF.

As concerns this clone: The sample carries other DNA sequences with the same CDR3. The chain carries TRBV6-6 and TRBJ1-1; the match to TRBD1 covers 8 bases. CDR1 and CDR2 (germline): MNHNY, SVGAGI (reference sequence). The length of the CDR3 is 13 residues. After removal of 5 bases from V and 2 bases from J, the junction contained 1 base not matched to a gene. This CDR3 reads CASSGQGNTEAFF. CDR3 coding DNA: TGTGCCAGCAGTGGACAGGGAAACACTGAAGCTTTCTTT.

V gene TRBV5-1 combines with J gene TRBJ2-7; 10 bases agree with TRBD2. Germline V CDR1 and CDR2: SGHRS, YFSETQ. The CDR3 has 17 residues. V lost 4 bases to trimming and J lost 7 bases; unmatched junction nucleotides: 17. In DNA, the CDR3 is TGCGCCAGCAGCCCGGGGGCCCTAGCGGGAGCTAATCGGGAGCAGTACTTC. This sequence encodes CASSPGALAGANREQYF.

J is TRBJ1-3 and V is TRBV30; D possibly corresponds to TRBD1 (5 bases). CDR1 is GTSNPN, CDR2 SVGIG, per germline (reference sequence). The CDR3 has 16 residues. Trimming cost V 3 bases and J 0 bases, with 15 bases left between them. CDR3: CAWREPGRTSGNTIYF. The CDR3 region has the DNA TGTGCCTGGAGGGAACCGGGACGGACCTCTGGAAACACCATATATTTT.

This chain uses TRBV11-2 with TRBJ2-7, with 14 bases identical to TRBD2. Germline CDR1 and CDR2: SGHAT and FQNNGV. J gave up 0 bases and V 5 bases, and 6 bases lay outside the gene matches. This CDR3 comprises 17 residues. CDR3 sequence reads: CASSPRTSGGFSYEQYF. The DNA of the CDR3 is TGTGCCAGCAGCCCCCGGACTAGCGGGGGGTTCTCCTACGAGCAGTACTTC.

The rearrangement joins TRBV5-6 to TRBJ2-7; 7 bases line up with TRBD1. The ends lost 2 bases at V and 2 bases at J; junction bases unmatched: 7. The germline V gene has CDR1 SGHDT and CDR2 YYEEEE. This CDR3 contains 15 residues. The CDR3 sequence: CASSLRWDSTYEQYF. CDR3 DNA: TGTGCCAGCAGCTTAAGATGGGACAGTACCTACGAGCAGTACTTC.

This chain uses TRBV28 with TRBJ1-1; D not certain. V was trimmed by 8 bases and J by 1 base, leaving 8 bases between them. Germline V CDR1 and CDR2: MDHEN, SYDVKM. The CDR3 runs 12 residues. In DNA, the CDR3 is TGTGCCAGCGTTTTCCAGAACACTGAAGCTTTCTTT. Amino acid sequence: CASVFQNTEAFF.

The J gene is TRBJ1-4, the V gene TRBV30; D gene unclear. V lost 5 bases and J 5 bases, leaving 15 bases between the germline ends. The CDR3 has 14 residues. Germline CDR1 is GTSNPN and CDR2 is SVGIG (reference sequence). The CDR3 region is CAWGLFGPNEKLFF. The CDR3 DNA reads as TGTGCCTGGGGTTTGTTCGGACCGAATGAAAAACTGTTTTTT.

The rearrangement joins TRBV6-5 to TRBJ2-6; possibly TRBD2 for D (7 bases). CDR3 length equals 15 residues. V dropped 6 bases and J dropped 10 bases, with 19 bases sitting between them. Germline V lookup: CDR1 MNHEY, CDR2 SVGAGI. CDR3 DNA sequence: TGTGCCAGCAGGATTGGGGGGGCGAGCGGTAACGTCCTGACTTTC. Residues: CASRIGGASGNVLTF.

CDR3 loop: CAWMGGGTDTQYF. The CDR3 DNA reads TGTGCCTGGATGGGGGGGGGCACAGATACGCAGTATTTT. The rearrangement joins TRBV30 to TRBJ2-3; 7 bases fit TRBD2. Germline-derived CDR1 and CDR2 are GTSNPN and SVGIG (reference sequence). This CDR3 has 13 residues. The V gene end was trimmed by 4 bases and the J gene end by 1 base; junction bases not matched to a gene: 2. Full variable domain (outside the CDR3, taken from reference TRBV30 and TRBJ2-3): SQTIHQWPATLVQPVGSPLSLECTVEGTSNPNLYWYRQAAGRGLQLLFYSVGIGQISSEVPQNLSASRPQDRQFILSSKKLLLSDSGFYLCAWMGGGTDTQYFGPGTRLTVL.

V usage is TRBV10-3 and J usage is TRBJ1-1; no clear D. The CDR3 sequence is 13 residues long. Germline CDR1 and CDR2: ENHRY and SYGVKD. The V end lost 0 bases, the J end lost 8 bases, and 10 bases lay between the germline ends. The CDR3 DNA reads as TGTGCCATCAGTGAGTCGACCGGGGAAGAAGCTTTCTTT. It specifies CAISESTGEEAFF.

The chain combines TRBV6-5 with TRBJ1-4, with 10 bases identical to TRBD1. The CDR3 is made up of 14 amino acids. Germline V gene sequence: CDR1 MNHEY, CDR2 SVGAGI. V shed 6 bases, J shed 5 bases, and the junction held 3 bases outside the gene matches. This CDR3 is CASRPGQGNEKLFF. In DNA, the CDR3 is TGTGCCAGCAGGCCGGGACAGGGGAATGAAAAACTGTTTTTT.

The gene calls are TRBV29-1 and TRBJ1-1, with no clear D. This CDR3 spans 14 amino acids. In germline, CDR1 is SQVTM, CDR2 ANQGSEA. V lost 5 bases and J lost 1, with 14 bases in between. The CDR3 DNA reads TGCAGCGTTAACAGCCTCTGGGAGAACACTGAAGCTTTCTTT. It yields the protein CSVNSLWENTEAFF.

The chain combines TRBV29-1 with TRBJ2-5; D gene ambiguous. Trimming left V 7 bases short and J 1 base short, with 10 bases between. The CDR3 is made up of 12 amino acids. Germline CDR1 is SQVTM and CDR2 is ANQGSEA. The CDR3 loop is CSAKESQETQYF. CDR3 bases: TGCAGCGCCAAGGAATCCCAAGAGACCCAGTACTTC.

Concerning this clone itself: The same CDR3 is also encoded by other DNA sequences in this sample. The chain combines TRBV6-1 with TRBJ2-1; D is perhaps TRBD1 (5 bases). CDR3 length: 11 residues. The ends were cut back, 4 bases at V and 9 bases at J, with 7 bases in the middle. From germline, CDR1 is MNHNS and CDR2 SASEGT. The CDR3 sequence is CASSVRGEQFF. Here the CDR3 DNA reads TGTGCCAGCAGTGTAAGGGGTGAGCAGTTCTTC.

The V gene is TRBV5-1, the J gene TRBJ2-7; D is possibly TRBD2 (6 bases). The CDR3 spans 15 residues. CDR1 is SGHRS and CDR2 is YFSETQ in the germline V gene. V gave up 1 base and J gave up 4 bases, with 15 bases separating them. CDR3 region: CASSLLGDGTYEQYF. CDR3 nucleotides: TGCGCCAGCAGCTTGCTGGGGGATGGGACTTACGAGCAGTACTTC.

This chain joins TRBV21-1 and TRBJ1-2. TRBV21-1 is flagged as a pseudogene. The CDR3 totals 14 residues. The CDR3 DNA follows: TGTGCCAGCAGCAAAAGGGGACCGGACTATGGCTACACCTTC. Translating gives CASSKRGPDYGYTF.

About this clone itself: This sample also contains other DNA sequences that code for the same CDR3. This sequence joins TRBV5-1 and TRBJ2-7; 7 nucleotides match TRBD1. The germline CDR1 and CDR2 sequences are SGHRS and YFSETQ. The CDR3 has 13 residues. V was pared by 4 bases and J by 5 bases, with 6 bases of the junction left unmatched. The CDR3 sequence: CASSVDRINEQYF. CDR3 DNA: TGCGCCAGCAGCGTGGACAGGATCAACGAGCAGTACTTC.

The chain links TRBV7-9 to TRBJ2-1; 9 bases agree with TRBD2. The CDR3 sequence is 17 residues long. CDR1 is SEHNR and CDR2 is FQNEAQ in the germline V gene (reference sequence). The ends lost 0 bases at V and 6 bases at J; junction bases unmatched: 9. The CDR3 bases are TGTGCCAGCAGCTTAGCAGGCGGGAGGGCCTTAGTCAATGAGCAGTTCTTC. Translated: CASSLAGGRALVNEQFF.

V usage is TRBV5-1 and J usage is TRBJ2-1; D ambiguous. V gave up 4 bases and J gave up 5 bases, with 19 bases separating them. This CDR3 region has 16 residues. The germline gives CDR1 SGHRS, CDR2 YFSETQ. CDR3 nucleotide sequence: TGCGCCAGCAGCCGAGTTAGGACCGTCTTAGACAATGAGCAGTTCTTC. Amino acid sequence: CASSRVRTVLDNEQFF.

J is TRBJ1-1 and V is TRBV2, with D maybe TRBD1 (6 bases). The CDR3 loop spans 15 amino acids. The V end was cut by 4 bases, the J end by 4 bases, with 16 bases between. CDR1 SNHLY and CDR2 FYNNEI come from the germline V gene. The CDR3 here is CASSASRGRGTEAFF. CDR3 sequence (DNA): TGTGCCAGCAGTGCTTCCAGGGGAAGAGGCACTGAAGCTTTCTTT.

This chain connects TRBV6-6 to TRBJ2-5; possible D gene TRBD2, 6 bases. The germline CDR1 and CDR2 sequences are MNHNY and SVGAGI (reference sequence). With 6 bases removed from V and 5 bases from J, the gap between germline ends came to 19 bases. This CDR3 spans 15 amino acids. The CDR3 is CASSPVVGTGETQYF. Written as DNA, the CDR3 is TGTGCCAGCAGCCCCGTCGTAGGGACTGGGGAGACCCAGTACTTC.

V usage is TRBV10-1 and J usage is TRBJ2-3, with D tentatively TRBD2 (6 bases). Germline CDR1 reads WNHNN; CDR2 reads SYGVQD (reference sequence). The CDR3 length is 14 residues. With 2 bases removed from V and 2 bases from J, the gap between germline ends came to 8 bases. Written as DNA, the CDR3 is TGCGCCAGCAGTGAGGGAGGGCTCACAGATACGCAGTATTTT. Translation: CASSEGGLTDTQYF.

CDR3 coding DNA: TGCGCCAGCAGTGAGTCCAGGGGTGGTAACACTGAAGCTTTCTTT. It specifies CASSESRGGNTEAFF. The chain recombines TRBV10-1 with TRBJ1-1; a weak D match, TRBD1 (6 bases). The CDR3 covers 15 residues. V lost 0 bases to trimming and J lost 2 bases, with 10 bases between them. Germline CDR1 reads WNHNN; CDR2 reads SYGVQD (reference sequence).

The chain combines TRBV7-8 with TRBJ1-2; D call uncertain. Germline CDR1 is SGHVS and CDR2 is FQNEAQ. CDR3 length: 14 residues. Trimming took 5 bases from V and 8 from J, leaving 18 bases between them. In nucleotides, the CDR3 is TGTGCCAGCAGCCCTGTCACCCAAGGCTGGGGCTACACCTTC. This translates into CASSPVTQGWGYTF. Full variable domain (missing parts from reference TRBV7-8 and TRBJ1-2): GAGVSQSPRYKVAKRGQDVALRCDPISGHVSLFWYQQALGQGPEFLTYFQNEAQLDKSGLPSDRFFAERPEGSVSTLKIQRTQQEDSAVYLCASSPVTQGWGYTFGSGTRLTVV.

J is TRBJ2-5 and V is TRBV30, with D perhaps assigned TRBD1 or TRBD2 (6 bases each). Germline lookup yields CDR1 GTSNPN and CDR2 SVGIG (reference sequence). V was clipped by 7 bases and J by 4 bases, with 19 bases between them. This CDR3 has 14 residues. This chain's CDR3 is CAFRRTGRRETQYF. The CDR3 region has the DNA TGTGCCTTTAGACGAACAGGGAGGAGAGAGACCCAGTACTTC.